These 27 T cell receptor beta chains were all obtained from the same sample, sequenced in a study of blood T cell repertoires in COVID-19. Clones were sequenced by immunoSEQ multiplex PCR, and TCRdb holds only the in-frame ones, with some missing. The sample has under 130,000 clones; 75% to 90% are singletons. The specimen sequenced was peripheral blood. The receptors were gathered from a human donor in a cohort sampled during active or convalescent COVID-19.

The rearrangement links TRBV6-5 to TRBJ2-1, with 8 bases lining up with TRBD1. The CDR3 is 14 residues long. Germline assignment: CDR1 MNHEY and CDR2 SVGAGI. Trimming removed 5 bases from V and 5 bases from J; junction bases left unmatched: 5. In nucleotides, the CDR3 is TGTGCCAGCAGTCCGGACAGGGTAAACAATGAGCAGTTCTTC. Protein: CASSPDRVNNEQFF.

This chain joins TRBV2 and TRBJ2-5, with TRBD1 as a possible D gene (5 bases). Deletions cut 4 bases from V and 4 bases from J, with 7 bases between. This CDR3 is built from 12 residues. Germline lookup yields CDR1 SNHLY and CDR2 FYNNEI. The CDR3 DNA follows: TGTGCCAGCAGTGGGACACCAGAGACCCAGTACTTC. It translates to CASSGTPETQYF.

J is TRBJ1-3 and V is TRBV5-1; TRBD1 might be the D (6 bases). Trimming removed 4 bases at V and 2 bases at J, with 10 bases between. Germline assignment: CDR1 SGHRS and CDR2 YFSETQ. CDR3 length: 14 residues. The CDR3 DNA reads as TGCGCCAGCAGCCCCAAGGGGGCTGGAAACACCATATATTTT. Encoded protein: CASSPKGAGNTIYF.

This chain joins TRBV6-1 and TRBJ1-6; TRBD1 agrees at 7 bases. The CDR3 totals 19 residues. Germline loops: CDR1 MNHNS, CDR2 SASEGT. V lost 1 base, J lost 9 bases, and 18 bases stayed unmatched. The chain's CDR3 is CASSEDGTASYGNRSPLHF. The DNA of the CDR3 is TGTGCCAGCAGTGAAGACGGGACAGCAAGTTACGGTAATCGTTCACCCCTCCACTTT.

The genes are TRBV2 and TRBJ2-7, with a tentative D call TRBD1 (6 bases). This CDR3 has 14 residues. Germline V lookup: CDR1 SNHLY, CDR2 FYNNEI. Trimming left V 6 bases short and J 2 bases short, with 14 bases between. The CDR3 DNA sequence: TGTGCCAGCAGCTTCTACAGGGCCACCTACGAGCAGTACTTC. It translates to CASSFYRATYEQYF.

The CDR3 spells CASSERDTQYF. CDR3 in DNA: TGTGCCAGCAGTGAACGAGATACGCAGTATTTT. This sequence joins TRBV2 and TRBJ2-3, with D uncertain. Trimming shortened V by 2 bases and J by 5 bases, and 2 bases separated the two germline ends. The CDR3 runs to 11 residues. Germline V lookup: CDR1 SNHLY, CDR2 FYNNEI.

This clone appeared a single time. The chain employs TRBV29-1 and TRBJ2-2; 8 positions agree with TRBD2. Germline trimming cut 7 bases from V and 4 bases from J; bases unmatched to any gene: 5. There are 13 residues in the CDR3. Germline V CDR1 and CDR2: SQVTM, ANQGSEA. The CDR3 bases are TGCAGCGCCGATCGGGGGGGCACCGGGGAGCTGTTTTTT. Amino acids: CSADRGGTGELFF.

The rearrangement links TRBV5-4 to TRBJ2-2, with D tentatively TRBD1 (6 bases). CDR1 is SGHNT and CDR2 is YYREEE in the germline V gene (reference sequence). V was clipped by 1 base and J by 6 bases, with 10 bases between them. This CDR3 comprises 14 residues. The CDR3 is CASSLTGGAGELFF. In DNA, the CDR3 is TGTGCCAGCAGCTTGACTGGGGGCGCCGGGGAGCTGTTTTTT.

The chain recombines TRBV9 with TRBJ1-3; the match to TRBD1 covers 9 bases. Unmatched junction bases numbered 7, after V lost 4 bases and J lost 8 bases. CDR3 length: 14 residues. CDR1 and CDR2 from the germline V gene are SGDLS and YYNGEE. The chain's CDR3 is CASSPLQGADTIYF. CDR3 in DNA: TGTGCCAGCAGCCCACTACAGGGGGCTGACACCATATATTTT. The entire variable domain, with the rest obtained from reference TRBV9 and TRBJ1-3, is as follows: DSGVTQTPKHLITATGQRVTLRCSPRSGDLSVYWYQQSLDQGLQFLIQYYNGEERAKGNILERFSAQQFPDLHSELNLSSLELGDSALYFCASSPLQGADTIYFGEGSWLTVV.

The genes are TRBV9 and TRBJ2-7; TRBD1 is a possible D gene (6 bases). The V end lost 3 bases, the J end lost 1 base, and 11 bases lay between the germline ends. Germline V gene data show CDR1 as SGDLS and CDR2 as YYNGEE. CDR3 length: 14 amino acids. The CDR3 spells CASSGKGQSYEQYF. The CDR3 DNA sequence: TGTGCCAGCAGCGGAAAGGGACAATCCTACGAGCAGTACTTC.

In nucleotides, the CDR3 is TGCGCCAGCAGCTTAGGGACAGGATCCAATCAGCCCCAGCATTTT. Its translation is CASSLGTGSNQPQHF. This chain links TRBV5-1 with TRBJ1-5; 8 bases align to TRBD1. The CDR3 contains 15 residues. Germline V gives CDR1 SGHRS, CDR2 YFSETQ. Germline trimming cut 2 bases from V and 3 bases from J; bases unmatched to any gene: 4.

The rearrangement joins TRBV29-1 to TRBJ1-1, with 8 bases identical to TRBD1. V lost 0 bases and J lost 4; bases outside the gene matches: 4. Germline CDR1 is SQVTM and CDR2 is ANQGSEA. The CDR3 runs 14 residues. Written as DNA, the CDR3 is TGCAGCGTTGAAGAGGGTACAGGGGGCACTGAAGCTTTCTTT. Translated, it gives CSVEEGTGGTEAFF.

The V call is TRBV5-1, the J call TRBJ1-2, with D perhaps matching TRBD1 (5 bases). Trimming removed 1 base from V and 6 bases from J, with 16 bases in between. The germline V gene has CDR1 SGHRS and CDR2 YFSETQ. This CDR3 has 15 amino acids. Here the CDR3 reads CASSLLSAGGDGYTF. The CDR3 DNA sequence: TGCGCCAGCAGCTTGCTTTCCGCCGGAGGGGATGGCTACACCTTC.

The chain combines TRBV7-2 with TRBJ1-5; 8 bases align to TRBD1. CDR1 SGHTA and CDR2 FQGNSA come from the germline V gene. The CDR3 length is 15 residues. Trimming cost V 5 bases and J 7 bases; bases outside gene matches: 10. In DNA form, the CDR3 reads TGTGCCAGCAGCCCCCTCGGACAGGGAACCCAGCCCCAGCATTTT. This sequence encodes CASSPLGQGTQPQHF. Complete variable domain (other parts from reference TRBV7-2 and TRBJ1-5): GAGVSQSPSNKVTEKGKDVELRCDPISGHTALYWYRQSLGQGLEFLIYFQGNSAPDKSGLPSDRFSAERTGGSVSTLTIQRTQQEDSAVYLCASSPLGQGTQPQHFGDGTRLSIL.

The chain couples TRBV15 to TRBJ2-1; TRBD1 matches at 7 bases. CDR1 is LNHNV and CDR2 is YYDKDF in the germline V gene (reference sequence). The V segment lost 3 bases and the J segment 4 bases; nucleotides outside the gene matches: 6. The CDR3 runs to 15 residues. The CDR3 region is CATSRRTGLYNEQFF. As DNA, the CDR3 is TGTGCCACCAGCAGGAGGACAGGTCTTTACAATGAGCAGTTCTTC.

The V call is TRBV12-5, the J call TRBJ1-5; D not resolved. This CDR3 region has 15 residues. Germline V gene lookup returns CDR1 LGHNT and CDR2 FRNRAP. V shed 2 bases and J shed 6 bases, with 14 bases lying between them. The DNA for the CDR3 is TGTGCTAGTGGTTTGAACCCCTCCCGGAGTCAGCCCCAGCATTTT. Encoded protein: CASGLNPSRSQPQHF. The full variable domain, completed using reference TRBV12-5 and TRBJ1-5, is DARVTQTPRHKVTEMGQEVTMRCQPILGHNTVFWYRQTMMQGLELLAYFRNRAPLDDSGMPKDRFSAEMPDATLATLKIQPSEPRDSAVYFCASGLNPSRSQPQHFGDGTRLSIL.

The rearrangement uses TRBV30 and TRBJ1-5, with D unresolved. The germline V gene encodes CDR1 GTSNPN and CDR2 SVGIG (reference sequence). CDR3 length: 13 residues. With 0 bases removed from V and 4 bases from J, the gap between germline ends came to 7 bases. CDR3 DNA sequence: TGTGCCTGGAGTGTAGACGGGAATCAGCCCCAGCATTTT. It yields the protein CAWSVDGNQPQHF.

The chain recombines TRBV4-1 with TRBJ1-5; D is unclear. The V gene lost 0 bases and the J gene lost 6 bases, with 12 bases spanning the gap. CDR3 length: 15 residues. Germline CDR1 reads MGHRA; CDR2 reads YSYEKL. The chain's CDR3 is CASSQDFITGQPQHF. CDR3 nucleotide sequence: TGCGCCAGCAGCCAAGATTTTATTACCGGTCAGCCCCAGCATTTT.

The CDR3 is CASSLDLAGGLDTQYF. The CDR3, as DNA: TGTGCCAGCAGCTTAGATCTAGCGGGGGGGCTTGATACGCAGTATTTT. The chain has TRBV7-2 and TRBJ2-3; 12 nucleotides line up with TRBD2. The junction had 5 bases not matched to a gene; V was cut back by 1 base and J by 6 bases. Germline CDR1 SGHTA, CDR2 FQGNSA. The CDR3 has 16 residues.

This clone was detected only once. The chain employs TRBV9 and TRBJ2-1, with D possibly being TRBD2 (6 bases). Trimming removed 4 bases at V and 4 bases at J, with 9 bases between. Germline V gene sequence: CDR1 SGDLS, CDR2 YYNGEE. The CDR3 totals 13 residues. The chain's CDR3 is CASSRAGYNEQFF. The CDR3 DNA is TGTGCCAGCAGCAGGGCGGGGTACAATGAGCAGTTCTTC.

This chain joins TRBV11-3 and TRBJ2-1, with D possibly TRBD2 on 6 matching bases. CDR3 length: 15 residues. V lost 6 bases and J lost 4, with 16 bases in between. CDR1 is SGHNT, CDR2 YENEEA, per germline. The CDR3 nucleotides read TGTGCCAGCAGATGGGACGGGAGAACTTACAATGAGCAGTTCTTC. Translated: CASRWDGRTYNEQFF.

This chain links TRBV11-2 with TRBJ1-2; D remains unclear. This CDR3 region has 12 residues. Trimming took off 5 bases at V and 3 bases at J, with 7 bases between the two ends. The germline V gene encodes CDR1 SGHAT and CDR2 FQNNGV. The CDR3, as DNA: TGTGCCAGCAGCCCGAACTACTATGGCTACACCTTC. This codes for CASSPNYYGYTF.

The rearrangement links TRBV11-2 to TRBJ2-5, with TRBD1 matching 7 bases. J lost 1 base, V lost 5 bases, and 4 bases had no gene match. Per the germline V gene, CDR1 is SGHAT and CDR2 is FQNNGV. The CDR3 loop spans 14 amino acids. For the CDR3, the DNA is TGTGCCAGCAGCCTGGGACAGCTCCAAGAGACCCAGTACTTC. Protein product: CASSLGQLQETQYF.

The CDR3 DNA reads TGTGCCAGCAGCTTAGTAGGGACTTCCAACAATGAGCAGTTCTTC. Translated, it gives CASSLVGTSNNEQFF. The V and J genes are TRBV11-2 and TRBJ2-1; D perhaps matches TRBD2 (6 bases). Trimming cost V 1 base and J 5 bases, with 12 bases left between them. The CDR3 runs to 15 residues. Looked up from germline, CDR1 is SGHAT and CDR2 is FQNNGV. The full variable domain, with the rest looked up from reference TRBV11-2 and TRBJ2-1, is EAGVAQSPRYKIIEKRQSVAFWCNPISGHATLYWYQQILGQGPKLLIQFQNNGVVDDSQLPKDRFSAERLKGVDSTLKIQPAKLEDSAVYLCASSLVGTSNNEQFFGPGTRLTVL.

The chain employs TRBV28 and TRBJ1-1, with unresolved D. Trimming stripped 3 bases from V and 10 bases from J, with 12 bases between. CDR3 length: 12 residues. Germline loops: CDR1 MDHEN, CDR2 SYDVKM. This chain's CDR3 is CASSLSLVRAFF. CDR3 nucleotides: TGTGCCAGCAGTTTGTCGTTAGTTAGAGCTTTCTTT.

CDR3 sequence reads: CASSKLWLGANVLTF. The CDR3 DNA is TGTGCCAGCAGCAAGTTATGGCTCGGGGCCAACGTCCTGACTTTC. This chain links TRBV9 with TRBJ2-6, with D hard to call. V shed 4 bases and J shed 4 bases, with 12 bases lying between them. In germline, CDR1 is SGDLS, CDR2 YYNGEE. The CDR3 sequence is 15 residues long.

The genes are TRBV27 and TRBJ2-1, with D perhaps TRBD1 (5 bases). The CDR3 contains 15 residues. The germline V gene encodes CDR1 MNHEY and CDR2 SMNVEV (reference sequence). The ends were cut back, 5 bases at V and 4 bases at J, with 15 bases in the middle. The CDR3 loop is CASSQRTQVYNEQFF. CDR3 coding DNA: TGTGCCAGCAGTCAACGGACACAAGTTTACAATGAGCAGTTCTTC.